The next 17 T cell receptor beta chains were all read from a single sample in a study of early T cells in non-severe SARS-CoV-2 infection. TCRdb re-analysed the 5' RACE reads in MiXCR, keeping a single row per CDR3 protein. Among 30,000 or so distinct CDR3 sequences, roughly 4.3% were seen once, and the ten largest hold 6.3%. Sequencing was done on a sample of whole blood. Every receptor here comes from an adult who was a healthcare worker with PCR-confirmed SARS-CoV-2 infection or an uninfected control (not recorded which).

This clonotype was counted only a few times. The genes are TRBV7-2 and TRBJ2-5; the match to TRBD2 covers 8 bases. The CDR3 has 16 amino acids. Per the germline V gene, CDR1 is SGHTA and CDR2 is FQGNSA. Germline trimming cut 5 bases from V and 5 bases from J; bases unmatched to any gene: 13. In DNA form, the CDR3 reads TGTGCCAGCAGCCCCGGAGGGACTAGGGGCGGGGAGACCCAGTACTTC. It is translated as CASSPGGTRGGETQYF.

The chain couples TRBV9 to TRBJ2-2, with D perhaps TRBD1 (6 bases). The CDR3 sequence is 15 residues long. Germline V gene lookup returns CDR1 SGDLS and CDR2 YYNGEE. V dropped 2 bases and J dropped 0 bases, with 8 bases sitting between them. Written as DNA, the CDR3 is TGTGCCAGCAGCGTCAGGGGAACGAACACCGGGGAGCTGTTTTTT. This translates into CASSVRGTNTGELFF.

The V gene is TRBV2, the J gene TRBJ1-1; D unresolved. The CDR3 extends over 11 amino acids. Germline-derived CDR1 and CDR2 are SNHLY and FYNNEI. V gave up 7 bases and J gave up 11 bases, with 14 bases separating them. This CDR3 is CASKYLAKAFF. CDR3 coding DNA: TGTGCCAGCAAATACCTGGCGAAGGCTTTCTTT.

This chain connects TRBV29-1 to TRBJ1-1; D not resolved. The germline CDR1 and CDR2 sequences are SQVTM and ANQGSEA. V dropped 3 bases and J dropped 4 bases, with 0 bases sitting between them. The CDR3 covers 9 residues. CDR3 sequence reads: CSVDTEAFF. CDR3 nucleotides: TGCAGCGTTGACACTGAAGCTTTCTTT.

CDR3: CASSQEWAAEKFF. Written as DNA, the CDR3 is TGTGCCAGCAGCCAAGAATGGGCCGCAGAGAAGTTCTTC. The chain carries TRBV4-2 and TRBJ2-1; D gene unclear. This CDR3 comprises 13 residues. CDR1 and CDR2 (germline): LGHNA, YNFKEQ. The V and J ends lost 0 bases and 14 bases respectively, with 14 bases between them.

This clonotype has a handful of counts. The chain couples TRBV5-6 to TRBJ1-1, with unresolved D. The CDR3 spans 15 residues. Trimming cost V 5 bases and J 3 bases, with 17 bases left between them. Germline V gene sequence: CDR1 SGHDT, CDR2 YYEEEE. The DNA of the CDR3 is TGTGCCAGCAGACCCGGAGGAGGGTTCGACACTGAAGCTTTCTTT. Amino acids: CASRPGGGFDTEAFF.

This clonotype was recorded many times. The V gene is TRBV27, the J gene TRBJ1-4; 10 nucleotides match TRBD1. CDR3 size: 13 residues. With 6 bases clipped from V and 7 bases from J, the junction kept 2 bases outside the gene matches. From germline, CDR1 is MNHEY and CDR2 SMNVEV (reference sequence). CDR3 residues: CASSGTGVEKLFF. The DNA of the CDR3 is TGTGCCAGCAGCGGGACAGGGGTTGAAAAACTGTTTTTT.

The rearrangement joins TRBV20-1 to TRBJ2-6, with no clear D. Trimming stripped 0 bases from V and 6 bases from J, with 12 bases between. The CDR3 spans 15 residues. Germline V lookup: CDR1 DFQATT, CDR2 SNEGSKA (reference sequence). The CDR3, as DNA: TGCAGTGCTAGAGATCGCACGGATGAGGCCAACGTCCTGACTTTC. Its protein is CSARDRTDEANVLTF.

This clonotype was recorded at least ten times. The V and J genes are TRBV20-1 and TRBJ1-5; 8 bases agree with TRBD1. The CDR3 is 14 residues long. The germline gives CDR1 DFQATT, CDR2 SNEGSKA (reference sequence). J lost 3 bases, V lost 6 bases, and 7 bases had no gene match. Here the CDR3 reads CSARTGNDNQPQHF. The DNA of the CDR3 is TGCAGTGCGAGGACAGGGAACGACAATCAGCCCCAGCATTTT.

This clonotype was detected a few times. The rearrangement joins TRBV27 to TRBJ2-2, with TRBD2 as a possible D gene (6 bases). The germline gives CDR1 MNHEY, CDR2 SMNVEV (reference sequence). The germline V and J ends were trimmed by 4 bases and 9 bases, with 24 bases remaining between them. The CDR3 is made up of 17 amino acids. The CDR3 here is CASSSPARDWKSRELFF. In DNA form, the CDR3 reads TGTGCCAGCAGTTCCCCAGCCCGGGACTGGAAATCCCGGGAGCTGTTTTTT.

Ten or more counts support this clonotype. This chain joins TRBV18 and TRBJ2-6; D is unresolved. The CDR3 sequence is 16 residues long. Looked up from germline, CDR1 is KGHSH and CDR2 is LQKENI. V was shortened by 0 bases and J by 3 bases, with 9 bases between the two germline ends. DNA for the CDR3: TGTGCCAGCTCACCACCGCTGGGCGGTGGGGCCAACGTCCTGACTTTC. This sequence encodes CASSPPLGGGANVLTF.

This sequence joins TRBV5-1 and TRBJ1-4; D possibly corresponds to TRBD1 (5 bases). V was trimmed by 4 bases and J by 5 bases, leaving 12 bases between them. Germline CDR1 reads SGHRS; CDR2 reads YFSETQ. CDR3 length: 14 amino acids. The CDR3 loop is CASSPTPGNEKLFF. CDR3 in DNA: TGCGCCAGCAGCCCGACACCAGGGAATGAAAAACTGTTTTTT.

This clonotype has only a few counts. As DNA, the CDR3 is TGTGCCAGCAGTCCCGACGGGGAAGAGACCCAGTACTTC. Amino acids: CASSPDGEETQYF. The gene calls are TRBV6-2 or TRBV6-3 and TRBJ2-5; D is possibly TRBD2 (5 bases). Germline lookup yields CDR1 MNHEY and CDR2 SVGEGT. Trimming left V 5 bases short and J 3 bases short, with 10 bases between. The CDR3 is 13 amino acids.

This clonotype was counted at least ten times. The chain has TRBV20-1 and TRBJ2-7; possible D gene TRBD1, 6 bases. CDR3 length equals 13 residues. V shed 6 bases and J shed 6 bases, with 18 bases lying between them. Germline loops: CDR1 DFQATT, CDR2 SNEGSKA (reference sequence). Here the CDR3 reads CSAHGSGVGEQYF. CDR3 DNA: TGCAGTGCGCATGGGTCAGGGGTGGGCGAGCAGTACTTC.

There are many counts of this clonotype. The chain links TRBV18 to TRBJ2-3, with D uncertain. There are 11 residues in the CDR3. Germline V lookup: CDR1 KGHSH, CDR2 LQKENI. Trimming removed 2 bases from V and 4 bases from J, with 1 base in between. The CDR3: CASSPADTQYF. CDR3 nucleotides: TGTGCCAGCTCACCAGCAGATACGCAGTATTTT.

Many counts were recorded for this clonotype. The CDR3 sequence is CASSVGGLFYEQYF. The CDR3 nucleotides are TGTGCCAGCAGCGTAGGGGGACTATTCTACGAGCAGTACTTC. The V call is TRBV9, the J call TRBJ2-7; 7 bases fit TRBD2. The CDR3 covers 14 residues. V was clipped by 0 bases and J by 3 bases; unmatched bases: 3. The germline CDR1 and CDR2 sequences are SGDLS and YYNGEE.

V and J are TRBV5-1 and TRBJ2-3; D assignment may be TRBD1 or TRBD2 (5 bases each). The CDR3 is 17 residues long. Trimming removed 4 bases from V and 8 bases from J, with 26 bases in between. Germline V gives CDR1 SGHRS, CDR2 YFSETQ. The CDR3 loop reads CASSEMLRDGPRGTQYF. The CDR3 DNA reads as TGCGCCAGCAGCGAAATGCTCCGGGACGGGCCCCGTGGTACGCAGTATTTT.